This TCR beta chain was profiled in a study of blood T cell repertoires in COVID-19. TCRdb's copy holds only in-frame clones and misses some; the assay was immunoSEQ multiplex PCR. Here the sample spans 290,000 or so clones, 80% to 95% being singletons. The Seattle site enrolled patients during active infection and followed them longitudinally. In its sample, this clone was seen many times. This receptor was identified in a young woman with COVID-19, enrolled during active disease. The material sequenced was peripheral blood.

The CDR3 protein is CSASVDEQYF. DNA for the CDR3: TGCAGTGCTAGTGTCGACGAGCAGTACTTC. V and J are TRBV20-1 and TRBJ2-7, with D hard to call. The CDR3 extends over 10 amino acids. Germline lookup yields CDR1 DFQATT and CDR2 SNEGSKA (reference sequence). Trimming removed 3 bases at V and 5 bases at J, with 5 bases between.